This T cell receptor beta chain stems from a study of T cells in Graves' hyperthyroidism and ophthalmopathy. This clonotype showed up many times. The target antigen is unknown. RNA transcripts provided the source from which TCR beta CDR3 regions were amplified. Primed by the HTBI set, a first-round RT-PCR was run on the TCR CDR3. MiXCR, applied by TCRdb to the multiplex PCR reads, yields one record per CDR3 protein. In the table there are about 320,000 distinct CDR3 sequences, 16% of which are singletons. The CDR3 consists of 16 residues. CDR1 LGHDT and CDR2 YNNKEL come from the germline V gene (reference sequence). The ends lost 2 bases at V and 9 bases at J; junction bases unmatched: 12. Study observations and caveats: A 13 V-J signature model discriminated ophthalmopathy versus stable hyperthyroidism. Most thyroid clonotypes that were expanded above 0.001 also turned up in blood.

Source material for PBMCs was 10 ml fresh peripheral blood. This sequence was found in a young man with Graves' hyperthyroidism. The genes are TRBV3-1 and TRBJ2-1; 8 bases agree with TRBD2. The sequenced sample consisted of blood. DNA of the CDR3: TGTGCCAGCAGCCAATTAAGCGGGAGTGGGGGTGGTGAGCAGTTCTTC. Protein sequence: CASSQLSGSGGGEQFF.